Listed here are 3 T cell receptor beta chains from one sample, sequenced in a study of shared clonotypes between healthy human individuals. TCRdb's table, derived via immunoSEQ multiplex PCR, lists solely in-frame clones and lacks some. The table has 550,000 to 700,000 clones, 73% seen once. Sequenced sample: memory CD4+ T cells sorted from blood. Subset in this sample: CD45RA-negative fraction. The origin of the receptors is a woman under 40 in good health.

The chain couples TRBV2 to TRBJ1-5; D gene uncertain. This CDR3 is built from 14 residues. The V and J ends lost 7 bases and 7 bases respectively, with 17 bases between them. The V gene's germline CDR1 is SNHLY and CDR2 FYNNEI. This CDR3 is CASTRGPTEQPQHF. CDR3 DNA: TGTGCCAGCACCAGAGGCCCAACTGAACAGCCCCAGCATTTT.

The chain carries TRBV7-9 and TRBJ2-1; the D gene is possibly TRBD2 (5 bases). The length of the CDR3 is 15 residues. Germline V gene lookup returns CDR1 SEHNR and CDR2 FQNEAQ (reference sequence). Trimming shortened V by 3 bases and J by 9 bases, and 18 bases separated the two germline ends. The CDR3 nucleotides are TGTGCCAGCAGCTTGGTCGAGCGGCCAAACGGTGAGCAGTTCTTC. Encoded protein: CASSLVERPNGEQFF.

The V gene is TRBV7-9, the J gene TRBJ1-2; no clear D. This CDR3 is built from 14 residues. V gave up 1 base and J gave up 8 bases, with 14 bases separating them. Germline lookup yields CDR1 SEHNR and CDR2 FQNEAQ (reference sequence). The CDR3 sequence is CASSLEVAGEGYTF. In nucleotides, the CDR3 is TGTGCCAGCAGCTTAGAGGTGGCAGGCGAGGGCTACACCTTC.